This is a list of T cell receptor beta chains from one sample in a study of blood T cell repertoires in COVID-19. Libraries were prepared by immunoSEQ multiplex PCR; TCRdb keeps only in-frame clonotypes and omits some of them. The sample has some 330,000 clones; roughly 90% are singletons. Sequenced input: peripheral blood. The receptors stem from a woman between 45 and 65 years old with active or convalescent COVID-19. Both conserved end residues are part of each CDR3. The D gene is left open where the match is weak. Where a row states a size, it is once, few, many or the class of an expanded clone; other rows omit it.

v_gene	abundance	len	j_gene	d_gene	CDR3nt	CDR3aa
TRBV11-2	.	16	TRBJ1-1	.	TGTGCCAGCAGCTTAGGATCTAGCCTCAGGATTCGAGAAGCTTTCTTT	CASSLGSSLRIREAFF
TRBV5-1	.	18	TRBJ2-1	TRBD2	TGCGCCAGCAGCAAACGTTCCGGGCAGCGGGGGGCCTGGAATGAGCAGTTCTTC	CASSKRSGQRGAWNEQFF
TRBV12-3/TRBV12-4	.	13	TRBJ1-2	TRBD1	TGTGCCAGCAGTCGTAGACAGGGCGGTGGCTACACCTTC	CASSRRQGGGYTF
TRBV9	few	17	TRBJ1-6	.	TGTGCCAGCAGCGTAGATAGACAGGTCGGCTTTAAGTCACCCCTCCACTTT	CASSVDRQVGFKSPLHF
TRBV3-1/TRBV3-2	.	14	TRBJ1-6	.	TGTGCCAGCAGCCAACAGGGTTTGGGTTCACCCCTCCACTTT	CASSQQGLGSPLHF
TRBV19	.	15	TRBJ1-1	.	TGTGCCAGTAGTCCCCAATACAGGGAGAACACTGAAGCTTTCTTT	CASSPQYRENTEAFF
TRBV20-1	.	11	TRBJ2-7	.	TGCAGTGTTACGACAGGCCAGGGGCAGTACTTC	CSVTTGQGQYF
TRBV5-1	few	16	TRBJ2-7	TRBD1	TGCGCCAGCAGCTTGGGTCCGGGACAGGGGTTCTACGAGCAGTACTTC	CASSLGPGQGFYEQYF
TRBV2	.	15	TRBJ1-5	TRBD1	TGTGCCAGCAGCCCCACCGGACAGGGATCTGGGCCCCAGCATTTT	CASSPTGQGSGPQHF
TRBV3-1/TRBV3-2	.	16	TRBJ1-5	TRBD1	TGTGCCAGCAGCCCCGCAGGGGGAAGGGGCAATCAGCCCCAGCATTTT	CASSPAGGRGNQPQHF
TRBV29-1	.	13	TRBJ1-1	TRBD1	TGCAGCGCTGATGACAGGGGGCTGGCTGAAGCTTTCTTT	CSADDRGLAEAFF
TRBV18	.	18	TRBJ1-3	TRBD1	TGTGCCAGCTCACCGAGCGGACAGGTCTATTCTTCTGGAAACACCATATATTTT	CASSPSGQVYSSGNTIYF
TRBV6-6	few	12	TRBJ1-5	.	TGTGCCAGCAGTTACGCGGCGGGGCCCCAGCATTTT	CASSYAAGPQHF
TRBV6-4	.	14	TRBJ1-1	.	TGTGCCAGCAGTGAAAGGGGTTTTTACACTGAAGCTTTCTTT	CASSERGFYTEAFF
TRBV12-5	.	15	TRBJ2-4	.	TGTGCTAGTGGTTTGTCCCGGACAGATCAAAACATTCAGTACTTC	CASGLSRTDQNIQYF
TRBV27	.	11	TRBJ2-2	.	TGTGCCAGCTCCCATGCCGGGGAGCTGTTTTTT	CASSHAGELFF
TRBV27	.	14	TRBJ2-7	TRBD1	TGTGCCAGCAGGTGGGACAGGGGGCCCGGCGAGCAGTACTTC	CASRWDRGPGEQYF
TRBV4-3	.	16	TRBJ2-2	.	TGCGCCAGCAGCCAAGGAACCGCGCCGAACACCGGGGAGCTGTTTTTT	CASSQGTAPNTGELFF
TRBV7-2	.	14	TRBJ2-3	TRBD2	TGTGCCAGCCGCACTAGCGCGAGCGCAGATACGCAGTATTTT	CASRTSASADTQYF
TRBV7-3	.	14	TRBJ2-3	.	TGTGCCAGCAGCTTCAATGGAGGCACAGATACGCAGTATTTT	CASSFNGGTDTQYF
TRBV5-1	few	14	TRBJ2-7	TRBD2	TGCGCCAGCAGCCCCGGGGGAGGGAGGGTCGAGCAGTACTTC	CASSPGGGRVEQYF
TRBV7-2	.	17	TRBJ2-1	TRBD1	TGTGCCAGCAGCTCGAAATCATCCGGGACAGGGGCTGGTGGGCAGTTCTTC	CASSSKSSGTGAGGQFF
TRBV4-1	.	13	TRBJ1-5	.	TGCGCCAGCAGCCGCCCCGACCGGGGGCCCCAGCATTTT	CASSRPDRGPQHF
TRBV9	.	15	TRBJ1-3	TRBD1	TGTGCCAGCAGCGCTTATTCAGGGGGCGGGTACACCATATATTTT	CASSAYSGGGYTIYF
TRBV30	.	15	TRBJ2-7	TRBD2	TGTGCCTGGAGTCTGGGGACTAGCGGCTCCTACGAGCAGTACTTC	CAWSLGTSGSYEQYF
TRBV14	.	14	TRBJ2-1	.	TGTGCCAGCAGCCAGTGGCGGGGGCTGAATGAGCAGTTCTTC	CASSQWRGLNEQFF
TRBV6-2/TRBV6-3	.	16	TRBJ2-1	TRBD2	TGTGCCAGCAGTTACGCGCGGGGGGTCTCTCGCAATGAGCAGTTCTTC	CASSYARGVSRNEQFF
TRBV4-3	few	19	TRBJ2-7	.	TGCGCCAGCAGCCAAGGAGGGGACACTTTTCTTAAGGGCTGGTACGAGCAGTACTTC	CASSQGGDTFLKGWYEQYF
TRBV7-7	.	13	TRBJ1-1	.	TGTGCTAGCAGCCGACAGTACGCCACTGAAGCTTTCTTT	CASSRQYATEAFF
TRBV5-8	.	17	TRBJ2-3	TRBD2	TGTGCCAGCAGCTCTGGGACTAGCGGGGGTTTAGCAGATACGCAGTATTTT	CASSSGTSGGLADTQYF